Listed below are T cell receptor beta chains from one sample, sequenced in a study of PD-L1 blockade in urothelial cancer. Produced via immunoSEQ multiplex PCR; TCRdb's table is partial and in-frame only. The sample includes roughly 26,000 clones, approximately 88% of them seen just once. The sequences come from PBMCs, collected around atezolizumab (anti-PD-L1) treatment. All receptors derive from a man between 45 and 60 years old with urothelial cancer. Each CDR3 is given with its conserved first and last residue. Fields, in order: clone size, J gene, D gene, V gene, CDR3 DNA, CDR3 protein. D genes are given only for firm matches. A row's size may be missing; if present it is once, few, many or a size class.

abundance: -
j_gene: TRBJ1-2
d_gene: -
v_gene: TRBV6-1
CDR3nt: TGTGCCAGCAGTGCCGTGGGCCGTGGCTACACCTTC
CDR3aa: CASSAVGRGYTF

abundance: -
j_gene: TRBJ2-7
d_gene: TRBD2
v_gene: TRBV28
CDR3nt: TGTGCCAGCAGGGGGGGACTAGCGGGCTACGAGCAGTACTTC
CDR3aa: CASRGGLAGYEQYF

abundance: -
j_gene: TRBJ2-3
d_gene: -
v_gene: TRBV13
CDR3nt: TGTGCCAGCAGCTTAGTGGCAGGCACAGATACGCAGTATTTT
CDR3aa: CASSLVAGTDTQYF

abundance: -
j_gene: TRBJ1-6
d_gene: -
v_gene: TRBV4-1
CDR3nt: TGCGCCAGCAGCCAAGCCACAGGGTCGGACTCCTATAATTCACCCCTCCACTTT
CDR3aa: CASSQATGSDSYNSPLHF

abundance: -
j_gene: TRBJ2-1
d_gene: TRBD2
v_gene: TRBV5-1
CDR3nt: TGCGCCAGCAGCTTGGATCTGGCTAGCGGGATTCACTACAATGAGCAGTTCTTC
CDR3aa: CASSLDLASGIHYNEQFF

abundance: -
j_gene: TRBJ2-1
d_gene: TRBD1
v_gene: TRBV6-4
CDR3nt: TGTGCCAGCAGTGATGGACAGGGGGTGGATGAGCAGTTCTTC
CDR3aa: CASSDGQGVDEQFF

abundance: once
j_gene: TRBJ2-3
d_gene: TRBD2
v_gene: TRBV10-1
CDR3nt: TGCGCCAGCAGTGAGTCCCGGGGGGGGGATACGCAGTATTTT
CDR3aa: CASSESRGGDTQYF

abundance: -
j_gene: TRBJ2-3
d_gene: TRBD2
v_gene: TRBV6-4
CDR3nt: TGTGCCAGCAGTACTAGCGGGGGGGCAGATACGCAGTATTTT
CDR3aa: CASSTSGGADTQYF

abundance: -
j_gene: TRBJ2-5
d_gene: TRBD2
v_gene: TRBV27
CDR3nt: TGTGCCAGCAGCGTAGCGGGGCGCGGGACCCAGTACTTC
CDR3aa: CASSVAGRGTQYF

abundance: few
j_gene: TRBJ1-4
d_gene: TRBD1
v_gene: TRBV11-2
CDR3nt: TGTGCCAGCAGAAGTCTTTGGACAGGGAGGAGAGAAAAACTGTTTTTT
CDR3aa: CASRSLWTGRREKLFF

abundance: -
j_gene: TRBJ2-1
d_gene: TRBD2
v_gene: TRBV9
CDR3nt: TGTGCCAGCAGCGCCCGACTAGCGGGGAGGTACAATGAGCAGTTCTTC
CDR3aa: CASSARLAGRYNEQFF

abundance: -
j_gene: TRBJ2-7
d_gene: -
v_gene: TRBV2
CDR3nt: TGTGCCAGCAGCGAAATCGGCGGCGAGCAGTACTTC
CDR3aa: CASSEIGGEQYF

abundance: -
j_gene: TRBJ2-5
d_gene: TRBD2
v_gene: TRBV5-6
CDR3nt: TGTGCCAGCAGCTTCGCGGGAGGAGAGACCCAGTACTTC
CDR3aa: CASSFAGGETQYF